This T cell receptor (beta chain) was profiled in a study of blood T cell repertoires in COVID-19. Study details: Donors in the United States, Italy and Spain gave samples during acute or convalescent COVID-19. Nucleic acid was either cDNA or gDNA, and it came from T cells, B-cell-depleted T cells, or PBMCs.

Germline loops: CDR1 SGHRS, CDR2 YFSETQ. With 4 bases removed from V and 2 bases from J, the gap between germline ends came to 15 bases. The CDR3 length is 15 residues. Original data processing: Quantification of nucleated cells was approximated via reference gene primer amplification. Clones were sequenced by immunoSEQ multiplex PCR, and TCRdb holds only the in-frame ones, with some missing. The V and J calls and the clone size are those of that table, but D and trimming were determined from the DNA. Altogether some 190,000 clones are present, 80% to 90% being singletons, with the ten largest covering roughly 5%.

The V and J genes are TRBV5-1 and TRBJ1-2, with D maybe TRBD1 (5 bases). The sample consisted of peripheral blood. The receptor comes from a woman in her 70s with active or convalescent COVID-19. The CDR3 is CASSLDSRGNYGYTF. CDR3 DNA sequence: TGCGCCAGCAGCCTGGATTCTCGGGGGAACTATGGCTACACCTTC.